This T cell receptor beta chain was documented in a study of T cells in tumors after PD-1 blockade. The CDR3 contains 13 residues. Germline V gene data show CDR1 as DFQATT and CDR2 as SNEGSKA (reference sequence). The ends were cut back, 3 bases at V and 0 bases at J, with 6 bases in the middle. This clone has more than one count but fewer than ten. Sequencing was performed with immunoSEQ multiplex PCR; in TCRdb, only in-frame clones are kept and a portion is missing. The table shows about 19,000 clones, with 81% occurring only once. This TCR came from a human donor with advanced basal cell or squamous cell carcinoma (not recorded which). This specimen consisted of PBMCs, obtained after anti-PD-1 therapy. The J gene is TRBJ2-4, the V gene TRBV20-1, with D unresolved. The DNA of the CDR3 is TGCAGTGCTAGTAACGTAGCCAAAAACATTCAGTACTTC. The encoded protein is CSASNVAKNIQYF.